The entry that follows covers one T cell receptor beta chain sequence. This entry belongs to a study of T cell changes during pregnancy in multiple sclerosis. CDR1 and CDR2 (germline): LNHDA, SQIVND (reference sequence). CDR3 length: 14 residues. Between the trimmed V and J ends, which lost 8 bases and 2 bases, there was a span of 15 bases. Produced via immunoSEQ multiplex PCR; TCRdb's table is partial and in-frame only. The data hold roughly 75,000 clones, with almost 95% observed a single time. The TCR comes from a female donor in good health, enrolled as a control in a pregnancy study. The gene calls are TRBV19 and TRBJ1-1; D is perhaps TRBD1 (5 bases). The sequenced sample was peripheral blood, obtained in the third trimester of pregnancy. CDR3 amino acids: CASALDSLNTEAFF. The DNA for the CDR3 is TGTGCCAGTGCCCTCGACAGTCTTAACACTGAAGCTTTCTTT.